The present entry profiles one T cell receptor beta chain with its context. The antigen remains undetermined. The length of the CDR3 is 15 residues. With 4 bases clipped from V and 10 bases from J, the junction kept 16 bases outside the gene matches. Per germline, CDR1 SGDLS and CDR2 YYNGEE. The data originate from a study of beta chain features in type 1 diabetes. Via the markers CD45RO/CCR7/CD25/CD127/CD95/CD27, stem cell-like memory, regulatory, central memory and naive CD4+ cells were sorted. Purity exceeded 95% in all sorted populations. The study reverse transcribed the entire isolated RNA, so it sequenced expressed TCRB transcripts. The data were produced by immunoSEQ multiplex PCR, yet TCRdb's version contains in-frame clones alone and is incomplete. The data show about 450,000 clones, 11% seen once. Study-wide points: The cDNA sequencing approach could over-represent high-TCR-expressing cells. More deletions and fewer insertions at VDJ junctions were found in patients with type 1 diabetes.

The chain recombines TRBV9 with TRBJ1-2; TRBD1 matches at 7 bases. This TCR was sampled from a woman under 30 in good health. The source material was naive CD4+ T cells from blood. The CDR3 reads CASSTNPRQGSDYTF. The CDR3 nucleotides read TGTGCCAGCAGCACAAACCCGCGACAGGGATCAGACTACACCTTC.